The 10 T cell receptor beta chains below all came from one sample that was sequenced in a study of CD8 T cells in Susac syndrome. Reverse transcription of roughly 0.5 to 1 ug RNA was performed with random hexamers. Using its own MiXCR run on the immunoSEQ multiplex PCR reads, TCRdb lists one record per CDR3 protein. The sample includes about 50,000 distinct CDR3 sequences, around 93% of them seen just once. Input material: CD8+ T cells from PBMCs. The origin of the receptors is a human donor with multiple sclerosis.

The chain joins TRBV20-1 to TRBJ2-4; 8 positions agree with TRBD1. The J segment lost 0 bases and the V segment lost 1 base, leaving 8 bases of the junction unmatched. The CDR3 consists of 17 residues. Germline CDR1 is DFQATT and CDR2 is SNEGSKA (reference sequence). The CDR3 DNA reads TGCAGTGCTAGAGCCCCCCAGGGGGCGGGAGCCAAAAACATTCAGTACTTC. Residues: CSARAPQGAGAKNIQYF.

The chain combines TRBV6-6 with TRBJ2-6; D is undetermined. The V gene lost 7 bases and the J gene lost 0 bases, with 13 bases spanning the gap. The CDR3 runs to 16 residues. Germline V gives CDR1 MNHNY, CDR2 SVGAGI (reference sequence). This CDR3 is CASTRATRSGANVLTF. CDR3 coding DNA: TGTGCCAGCACAAGGGCTACTCGCTCTGGGGCCAACGTCCTGACTTTC.

The genes are TRBV19 and TRBJ1-2, with TRBD1 identical over 8 bases. The germline V gene has CDR1 LNHDA and CDR2 SQIVND (reference sequence). This CDR3 is built from 14 residues. With 4 bases clipped from V and 8 bases from J, the junction kept 9 bases outside the gene matches. CDR3 nucleotides: TGTGCCAGTAGTACGCGGGACAGGATAAGGGGCTACACCTTC. This encodes CASSTRDRIRGYTF.

The chain is built from TRBV4-2 and TRBJ1-2; D is ambiguous. The V gene's germline CDR1 is LGHNA and CDR2 YNFKEQ. The CDR3 is 17 amino acids. With 0 bases removed from V and 0 bases from J, the gap between germline ends came to 14 bases. The CDR3 DNA follows: TGTGCCAGCAGCCAAGATTTGAGTCAGATGACTAACTATGGCTACACCTTC. Protein product: CASSQDLSQMTNYGYTF.

This chain uses TRBV5-4 with TRBJ2-1; no definite D call. Germline V lookup: CDR1 SGHNT, CDR2 YYREEE (reference sequence). The germline V and J ends were trimmed by 5 bases and 4 bases, with 10 bases remaining between them. CDR3 size: 13 residues. The CDR3 coding sequence is TGTGCCAGCAGAAGGGCCCCATACAATGAGCAGTTCTTC. It specifies CASRRAPYNEQFF. Drawing the rest from reference TRBV5-4 and TRBJ2-1, the complete variable domain is ETGVTQSPTHLIKTRGQQVTLRCSSQSGHNTVSWYQQALGQGPQFIFQYYREEENGRGNFPPRFSGLQFPNYSSELNVNALELDDSALYLCASRRAPYNEQFFGPGTRLTVL.

V gene TRBV3-1 combines with J gene TRBJ2-5, with D possibly being TRBD1 (5 bases). CDR3 length: 15 residues. The germline V gene encodes CDR1 LGHDT and CDR2 YNNKEL (reference sequence). With 1 base removed from V and 6 bases from J, the gap between germline ends came to 15 bases. The CDR3 nucleotides are TGTGCCAGCAGCCAAGTAGGGGTCCGTAAACAGACCCAGTACTTC. It yields the protein CASSQVGVRKQTQYF.

The chain uses TRBV7-3 and TRBJ1-2, with a weak D call TRBD1 (5 bases). The CDR3 runs to 13 residues. The V end lost 5 bases, the J end lost 7 bases, and 14 bases lay between the germline ends. CDR1 is SGHTA and CDR2 is FQGTGA in the germline V gene. The CDR3 is CASSPAGVAGYTF. The CDR3 coding sequence is TGTGCCAGCAGCCCGGCGGGGGTCGCTGGCTACACCTTC.

This rearrangement joins TRBV6-4 to TRBJ2-3, with 11 positions matching TRBD2. The germline V gene has CDR1 MRHNA and CDR2 SNTAGT. There are 15 residues in the CDR3. J lost 3 bases, V lost 4 bases, and 3 bases had no gene match. CDR3 sequence (DNA): TGTGCCAGCAGTGGATCTAGCGGGGGGACAGATACGCAGTATTTT. Translating gives CASSGSSGGTDTQYF.

This clonotype is a singleton in its sample. The rearrangement joins TRBV20-1 to TRBJ2-1; 7 bases align to TRBD1. Germline-derived CDR1 and CDR2 are DFQATT and SNEGSKA (reference sequence). The V and J ends lost 6 bases and 3 bases, in that order; junction bases with no gene match: 11. The CDR3 covers 15 residues. In DNA form, the CDR3 reads TGCAGTGCCCGGGCGACAGGGATAGACTACAATGAGCAGTTCTTC. This translates into CSARATGIDYNEQFF.

The sample holds one count of this clonotype. The V gene is TRBV4-2, the J gene TRBJ2-1; D possibly matches TRBD1 or TRBD2 (5 bases each). CDR1 is LGHNA, CDR2 YNFKEQ, per germline. The CDR3 covers 13 residues. Trimming pared 3 bases from V and 7 bases from J, leaving 10 bases between. The CDR3 DNA reads as TGTGCCAGCAGCCAGCTTGAGGGGAATGAGCAGTTCTTC. Protein sequence: CASSQLEGNEQFF.